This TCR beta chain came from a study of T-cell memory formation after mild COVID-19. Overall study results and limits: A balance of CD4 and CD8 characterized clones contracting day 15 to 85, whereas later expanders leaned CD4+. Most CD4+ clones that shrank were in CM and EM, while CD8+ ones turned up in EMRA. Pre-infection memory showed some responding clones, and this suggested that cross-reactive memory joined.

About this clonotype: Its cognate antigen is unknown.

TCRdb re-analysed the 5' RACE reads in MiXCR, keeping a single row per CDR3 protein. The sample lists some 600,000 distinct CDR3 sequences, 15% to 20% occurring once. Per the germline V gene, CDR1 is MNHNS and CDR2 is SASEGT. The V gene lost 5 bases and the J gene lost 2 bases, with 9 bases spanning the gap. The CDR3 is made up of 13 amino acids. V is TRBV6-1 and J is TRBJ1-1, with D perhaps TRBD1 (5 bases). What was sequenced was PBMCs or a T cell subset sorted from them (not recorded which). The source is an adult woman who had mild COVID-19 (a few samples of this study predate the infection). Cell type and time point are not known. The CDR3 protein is CASSKTDNTEAFF. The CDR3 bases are TGTGCCAGCAGTAAGACAGATAACACTGAAGCTTTCTTT.